This TCR beta chain is from a study of cytomegalovirus exposure and HLA in healthy donors (dated by TCRdb to 2015 to 2018). As for the study more broadly: According to a later analysis, the 120 or so validation repertoires were produced on the same platform as the 666 repertoires of the first cohort. Along with the roughly 700-subject first cohort, a separate validation cohort of 120 different subjects was used. The study aimed to test whether cataloging public T cell receptors could reveal signatures of past pathogen exposure. To predict cytomegalovirus infection status, the study combined high-throughput TCR immunosequencing, statistical association of individual TCRs with disease status, and machine learning. Study-wide findings and limitations: Subsequent analysis determined that TCRs grouped into clusters in the first cohort also showed a tendency toward co-occurrence across the 120 validation repertoires, and approximately 93% of cluster scores exceeded 0. Most TCR sequences were observed very rarely across donors, whereas some public TCRs were present in many individuals. A later analysis had no HLA typing for the validation cohort, so co-occurrence there was scored across all 110 or so repertoires. In vitro tests confirmed that a few of the cytomegalovirus-associated TCR beta chains recognize cytomegalovirus antigens. The classifier was reported to diagnose cytomegalovirus status with high specificity and sensitivity in both the original and validation cohorts. The study listed 150 to 200 TCR beta chains as associated with cytomegalovirus. It was suggested by the authors that the approach could potentially be generalized to other disease states and immunological phenotypes.

With regard to this clone: Its antigen has not been determined. Within one base of it there is no much larger clone, and no base qualities were kept.

The CDR3 spans 15 residues, from the cysteine through the phenylalanine. The CDR3 DNA has 45 bases and is translated from base 1. As encoded in the germline V gene, CDR1 is SGHRS while CDR2 is YFSETQ. Germline trimming amounts to 3 bases on V and 4 bases on J, with 9 as the count of junction bases outside the gene matches. The donors were included in the validation cohort of some 110 subjects, a group kept apart from the roughly 670-subject first cohort. Library prep was done by the immunoSEQ multiplex PCR assay. The authors' analysis ran thus. A statistical classification framework was developed to diagnose cytomegalovirus status using the catalog of TCR beta chain sequences. The clones in this table, taken by TCRdb from immuneACCESS, are in-frame only. Not every clone is retained; where verified, under half of the shortfall comes from an unresolved V gene, and the cause of the rest is unknown. V and J calls and clone size are given by that table; D and trimming were obtained from the DNA. The sample includes 200,000 to 300,000 clones, with approximately 84% observed a single time. Of the sample, more than 10% is held by the ten largest clones.

Material: PBMCs. The chain is made from TRBV5-1 and TRBJ1-2; TRBD1 lines up with 7 middle nucleotides. The origin of this receptor is a man between 18 and 35 years old in good health and CMV-seropositive. This receptor has the CDR3 CASSSSRTGFYGYTF. The sequenced DNA is TGCGCCAGCAGCTCCTCAAGGACAGGCTTCTATGGCTACACCTTC. Supplemented by the reference TRBV5-1 and TRBJ1-2 proteins around the CDR3, the complete variable domain is KAGVTQTPRYLIKTRGQQVTLSCSPISGHRSVSWYQQTPGQGLQFLFEYFSETQRNKGNFPGRFSGRQFSNSRSEMNVSTLELGDSALYLCASSSSRTGFYGYTFGSGTRLTVV.